The 9 T cell receptor beta chains below come from one sample, sequenced in a study of response to subunit inactivated influenza vaccine. TCRdb recomputed calls from the RT-PCR reads with MiXCR, one row per CDR3 protein. The sample has 700,000 to 900,000 distinct CDR3 sequences, 21% seen once; the top ten hold roughly 10%. Source: PBMCs from blood, taken 4 to 6 days after vaccination. These receptor sequences come from a man in his fifties or sixties who received an inactivated influenza vaccine.

The rearrangement joins TRBV9 to TRBJ1-5; D may be TRBD1 (6 bases). The ends were cut back, 0 bases at V and 8 bases at J, with 9 bases in the middle. From germline, CDR1 is SGDLS and CDR2 YYNGEE. The CDR3 runs to 13 residues. The CDR3 protein is CASSVAEGEPQHF. In nucleotides, the CDR3 is TGTGCCAGCAGCGTAGCGGAGGGGGAGCCCCAGCATTTT.

In its sample, this clonotype was seen a few times. The CDR3 reads CASSQVDRSLFSLHF. Here the CDR3 DNA reads TGCGCCAGCAGCCAAGTGGACAGGTCGTTGTTTTCCCTCCACTTT. The chain has TRBV4-1 and TRBJ1-6, with 7 bases matching TRBD1. Germline loops: CDR1 MGHRA, CDR2 YSYEKL. CDR3 length: 15 amino acids. With 1 base clipped from V and 14 bases from J, the junction kept 11 bases outside the gene matches.

The chain recombines TRBV4-3 with TRBJ2-3, with no clear D. Germline V gene data show CDR1 as LGHNA and CDR2 as YSLEER. Trimming took 0 bases from V and 0 from J, leaving 16 bases between them. There are 18 residues in the CDR3. Here the CDR3 reads CASSQDTGAPSSTDTQYF. The DNA for the CDR3 is TGCGCCAGCAGCCAAGATACGGGCGCTCCGTCGAGCACAGATACGCAGTATTTT.

This clonotype was seen only a few times. V gene TRBV5-5 combines with J gene TRBJ1-2; D gene ambiguous. Trimming took 0 bases from V and 8 from J, leaving 11 bases between them. The CDR3 sequence is 13 residues long. CDR1 and CDR2 from the germline V gene are SGHKS and YYEKEE (reference sequence). The CDR3 DNA sequence: TGTGCCAGCAGCTTGGAGATATTCTTAGGCTACACCTTC. As protein: CASSLEIFLGYTF.

In its sample, this clonotype was seen many times. The rearrangement joins TRBV4-1 to TRBJ2-5; TRBD1 or TRBD2 may be the D gene (5 bases each). This CDR3 has 15 amino acids. V was pared by 5 bases and J by 1 base, with 14 bases between. In germline, CDR1 is MGHRA, CDR2 YSYEKL. The CDR3 DNA follows: TGCGCCAGCAGCAGACTTTCGGGGACCCAAGAGACCCAGTACTTC. It translates to CASSRLSGTQETQYF.

This clonotype has a handful of counts. The rearrangement joins TRBV6-5 to TRBJ2-3; possibly TRBD1 for D (6 bases). Trimming removed 2 bases at V and 0 bases at J, with 9 bases between. The CDR3 totals 15 residues. Germline CDR1 is MNHEY and CDR2 is SVGAGI. The CDR3 spells CASSYHRASTDTQYF. DNA for the CDR3: TGTGCCAGCAGTTACCACAGGGCTAGCACAGATACGCAGTATTTT.

The chain joins TRBV6-5 to TRBJ1-1; D uncertain. Trimming stripped 2 bases from V and 4 bases from J, with 8 bases between. Germline V CDR1 and CDR2: MNHEY, SVGAGI. This CDR3 contains 13 residues. DNA of the CDR3: TGTGCCAGCAGTTACGTAGGGAGCACTGAAGCTTTCTTT. Translated, it gives CASSYVGSTEAFF.

The CDR3 DNA reads as TGTGCCAGCAGCCCTGAGCGGGTGGAAAGGGAGCAGTACTTC. Its translation: CASSPERVEREQYF. This chain connects TRBV3-1 to TRBJ2-7; possibly TRBD2 for D (6 bases). Germline V gene data show CDR1 as LGHDT and CDR2 as YNNKEL (reference sequence). The ends were cut back, 4 bases at V and 7 bases at J, with 17 bases in the middle. This CDR3 region has 14 residues.

This clonotype has more than one count but fewer than ten. This chain connects TRBV12-3 or TRBV12-4 to TRBJ1-5; TRBD1 is a possible D gene (6 bases). The CDR3 sequence is 14 residues long. Trimming shortened V by 6 bases and J by 4 bases, and 13 bases separated the two germline ends. For the CDR3, the DNA is TGTGCCAGCAGCAAGGGGGACAAGAATCAGCCCCAGCATTTT. Protein: CASSKGDKNQPQHF.